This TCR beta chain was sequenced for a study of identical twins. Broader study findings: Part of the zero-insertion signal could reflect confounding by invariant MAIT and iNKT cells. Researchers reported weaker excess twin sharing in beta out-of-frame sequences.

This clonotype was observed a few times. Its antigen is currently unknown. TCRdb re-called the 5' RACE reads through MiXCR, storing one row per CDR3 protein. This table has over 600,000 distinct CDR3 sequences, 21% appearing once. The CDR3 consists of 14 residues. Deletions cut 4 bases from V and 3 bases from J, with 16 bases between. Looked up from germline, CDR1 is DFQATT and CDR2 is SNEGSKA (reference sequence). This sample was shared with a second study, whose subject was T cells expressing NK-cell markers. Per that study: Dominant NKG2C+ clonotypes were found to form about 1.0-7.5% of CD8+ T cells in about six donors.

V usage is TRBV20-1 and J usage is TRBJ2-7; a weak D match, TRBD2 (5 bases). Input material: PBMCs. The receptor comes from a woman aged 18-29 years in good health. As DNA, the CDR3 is TGCAGTGCTAAACGGACTCTGGTAGACTACGAGCAGTACTTC. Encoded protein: CSAKRTLVDYEQYF.